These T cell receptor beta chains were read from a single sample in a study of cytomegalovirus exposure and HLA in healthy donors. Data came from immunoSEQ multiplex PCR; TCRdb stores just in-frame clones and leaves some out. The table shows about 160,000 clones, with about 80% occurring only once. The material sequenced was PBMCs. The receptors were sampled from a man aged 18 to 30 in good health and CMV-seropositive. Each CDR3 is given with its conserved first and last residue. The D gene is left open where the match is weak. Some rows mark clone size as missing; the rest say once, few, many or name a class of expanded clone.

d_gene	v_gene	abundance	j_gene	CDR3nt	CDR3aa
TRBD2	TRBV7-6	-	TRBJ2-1	TGTGCCAGCAGCTTAGCGACTAGCGGGGCCTACAATGAGCAGTTCTTC	CASSLATSGAYNEQFF
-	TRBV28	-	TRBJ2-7	TGTGCCAGCAGTCTCCCAGACTACGAGCAGTACTTC	CASSLPDYEQYF
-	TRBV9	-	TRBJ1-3	TGTGCCAGCAGCGTACAGGGCTCTGTCTCTGGAAACACCATATATTTT	CASSVQGSVSGNTIYF
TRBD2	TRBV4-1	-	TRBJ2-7	TGTGCCAGCAGCCAAGATAGTGGGGGGGCCTACGAGCAGTACTTC	CASSQDSGGAYEQYF
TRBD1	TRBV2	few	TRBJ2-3	TGTGCCAGCGGACAGGATTCTAGCACAGATACGCAGTATTTT	CASGQDSSTDTQYF
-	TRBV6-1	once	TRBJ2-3	TGTGCCAGCAGTGAAGGGGGCAGCACAGATACGCAGTATTTT	CASSEGGSTDTQYF
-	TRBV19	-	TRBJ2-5	TGTGCCAGTAGGGGGAGGGGGCAAGAGACCCAGTACTTC	CASRGRGQETQYF
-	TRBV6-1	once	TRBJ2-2	TGTGCCACCAGCTTCCAGGGGGGCCCCGGGGAGCTGTTTTTT	CATSFQGGPGELFF
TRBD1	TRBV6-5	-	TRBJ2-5	TGTGCCAGCAGTTACGGGGACAGGGGGGAGACCCAGTACTTC	CASSYGDRGETQYF
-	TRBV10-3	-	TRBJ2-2	TGTGCCACCTCGGGGACCGGGGAGCTGTTTTTT	CATSGTGELFF
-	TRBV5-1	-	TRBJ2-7	TGCGCCAGCAGCCCCTACTCCGGAGCCTACGAGCAGTACTTC	CASSPYSGAYEQYF
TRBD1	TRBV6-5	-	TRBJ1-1	TGTGCCAGCAGCGACCCGGGACAGGGAGGGACTGAAGCTTTCTTT	CASSDPGQGGTEAFF
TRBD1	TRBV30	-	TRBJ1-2	TGTGCCTGGAGTAAGGACAGGGGGAACTATGGCTACACCTTC	CAWSKDRGNYGYTF
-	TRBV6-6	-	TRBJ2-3	TGTGCCAGCAGTTCTGCTGGGGGGGCCATCACAGATACGCAGTATTTT	CASSSAGGAITDTQYF
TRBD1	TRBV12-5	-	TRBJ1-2	TGTGCTAGTGGTTTGGAGGACAGGGTCCCTTTCTTC	CASGLEDRVPFF
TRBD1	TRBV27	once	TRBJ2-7	TGTGCCAGCAGTGCGGGACAGGTCGGCTACGAGCAGTACTTC	CASSAGQVGYEQYF
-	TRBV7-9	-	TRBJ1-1	TGTGCCAGCAGCTCGGGGGTCCCTGAAGCTTTCTTT	CASSSGVPEAFF
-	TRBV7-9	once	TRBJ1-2	TGTGCCAGCAGCTTCGGACAGAACTATGGCTACACCTTC	CASSFGQNYGYTF
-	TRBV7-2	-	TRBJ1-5	TGTGCCAGCAGCTTTCAGATTAGCAATCAGCCCCAGCATTTT	CASSFQISNQPQHF
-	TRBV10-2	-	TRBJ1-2	TGCGCCAGCAGTGATATAGGGGATTGGAGCTATGGCTACACCTTC	CASSDIGDWSYGYTF
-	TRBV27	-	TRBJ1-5	TGTGCCAGCAGTTTAGTGGCGGATTATAGCAATCAGCCCCAGCATTTT	CASSLVADYSNQPQHF
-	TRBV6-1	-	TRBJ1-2	TGTGCCAGCAGTGAAGGTAGAGCTAACTATGGCTACACCTTC	CASSEGRANYGYTF
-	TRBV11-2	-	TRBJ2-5	TGTGCCAGCAGCGTATGGTCCCTACAAGAGACCCAGTACTTC	CASSVWSLQETQYF
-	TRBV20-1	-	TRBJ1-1	TGCAGTGCTACATCCACTGAAGCTTTCTTT	CSATSTEAFF
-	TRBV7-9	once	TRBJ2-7	TGTGCCAGCAGCCCAGGCCCGGGAGCGGACTTC	CASSPGPGADF
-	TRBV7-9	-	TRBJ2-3	TGTGCCAGCAGCTTGACGGGAGTGGAAGTTTGGGGAGATACGCAGTATTTT	CASSLTGVEVWGDTQYF
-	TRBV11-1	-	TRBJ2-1	TGTGCCAGCAGCTTAGTGGGGGGGCCTAATGAGCAGTTCTTC	CASSLVGGPNEQFF
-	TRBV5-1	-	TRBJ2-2	TGCGCCAGCAGACCCCAGCCAGGGGATGAAGGGGAGCTGTTTTTT	CASRPQPGDEGELFF
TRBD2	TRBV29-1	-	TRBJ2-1	TGCAGCGTCGCCGGGACTAGCGTGAGCTCCTACAATGAGCAGTTCTTC	CSVAGTSVSSYNEQFF
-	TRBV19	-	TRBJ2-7	TGTGCCAGTAGTATTCAGGGGTCCTACGAGCAGTACTTC	CASSIQGSYEQYF
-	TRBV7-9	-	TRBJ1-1	TGTGCCAGCAGCTACCTTTATAGCACTGAGGCTTTCTTT	CASSYLYSTEAFF